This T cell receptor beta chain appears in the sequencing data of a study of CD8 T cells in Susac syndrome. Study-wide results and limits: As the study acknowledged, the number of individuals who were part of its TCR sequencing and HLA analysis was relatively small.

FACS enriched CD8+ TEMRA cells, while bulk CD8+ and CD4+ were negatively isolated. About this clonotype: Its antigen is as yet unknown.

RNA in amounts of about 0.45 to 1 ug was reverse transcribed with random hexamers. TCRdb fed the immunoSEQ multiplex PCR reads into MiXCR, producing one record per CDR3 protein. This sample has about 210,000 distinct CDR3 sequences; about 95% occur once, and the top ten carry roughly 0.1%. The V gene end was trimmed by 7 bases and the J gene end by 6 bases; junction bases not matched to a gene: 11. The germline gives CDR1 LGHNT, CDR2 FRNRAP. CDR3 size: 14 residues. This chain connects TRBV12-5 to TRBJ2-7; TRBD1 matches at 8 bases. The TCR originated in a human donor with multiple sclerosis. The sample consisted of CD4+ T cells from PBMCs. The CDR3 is CASVSNRGSGEQYF. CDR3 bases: TGTGCTAGTGTTTCCAACAGGGGGTCAGGCGAGCAGTACTTC.